Listed below are T cell receptor beta chains from one sample, sequenced in a study of regulatory T cells in long-lasting Graves disease. TCRdb re-called the multiplex PCR reads through MiXCR, storing one row per CDR3 protein. Of about half a million distinct CDR3 sequences in the sample, 20% to 25% were seen once. Sequences were derived from peripheral blood mononuclear cells (PBMCs), sampled when the disease was refractory, from a patient treated with antithyroid drugs. These receptors all stem from a female donor with Graves disease. CDR3s include the opening cysteine and the closing phenylalanine or tryptophan. D genes are given only for firm matches. Expanded clones get a size class; other rows say once, few or many, or leave the size out.

v_gene: TRBV5-1
j_gene: TRBJ1-3
d_gene: TRBD1
abundance: .
len: 15
CDR3aa: CASSPGQGGGNTIYF
CDR3nt: TGCGCCAGCAGCCCCGGACAGGGGGGTGGAAACACCATATATTTT

v_gene: TRBV12-3/TRBV12-4
j_gene: TRBJ1-4
d_gene: .
abundance: few
len: 17
CDR3aa: CASRWSGDLLTNEKLFF
CDR3nt: TGTGCCAGCCGTTGGTCTGGGGATCTTTTAACTAATGAAAAACTGTTTTTT

v_gene: TRBV10-3
j_gene: TRBJ2-7
d_gene: .
abundance: .
len: 12
CDR3aa: CAISESGSGADF
CDR3nt: TGTGCCATCAGTGAGTCGGGAAGCGGCGCGGACTTC

v_gene: TRBV28
j_gene: TRBJ1-6
d_gene: .
abundance: many
len: 12
CDR3aa: CASSARNSPLHF
CDR3nt: TGTGCCAGCAGCGCCCGTAATTCACCCCTCCACTTT

v_gene: TRBV2
j_gene: TRBJ2-7
d_gene: TRBD1
abundance: many
len: 13
CDR3aa: CASTRQGPYEQYF
CDR3nt: TGTGCCAGCACCCGACAGGGCCCCTACGAGCAGTACTTC

v_gene: TRBV7-2
j_gene: TRBJ2-1
d_gene: TRBD2
abundance: .
len: 15
CDR3aa: CASSAASGSYNEQFF
CDR3nt: TGTGCCAGCAGCGCCGCTAGCGGCTCCTACAATGAGCAGTTCTTC

v_gene: TRBV9
j_gene: TRBJ2-2
d_gene: .
abundance: many
len: 15
CDR3aa: CASSPQGFNTGELFF
CDR3nt: TGTGCCAGCAGCCCACAGGGATTTAACACCGGGGAGCTGTTTTTT

v_gene: TRBV19
j_gene: TRBJ2-7
d_gene: TRBD1
abundance: .
len: 16
CDR3aa: CASKLNSGTGVGEQYF
CDR3nt: TGTGCCAGTAAACTTAACTCCGGGACAGGTGTGGGCGAGCAGTACTTC

v_gene: TRBV5-1
j_gene: TRBJ1-1
d_gene: TRBD1
abundance: many
len: 14
CDR3aa: CASSLQGARTEAFF
CDR3nt: TGCGCCAGCAGCTTGCAGGGGGCGCGTACTGAAGCTTTCTTT

v_gene: TRBV2
j_gene: TRBJ1-1
d_gene: .
abundance: many
len: 12
CDR3aa: CAITGVSTEAFF
CDR3nt: TGTGCCATTACGGGAGTCAGCACTGAAGCTTTCTTT

v_gene: TRBV28
j_gene: TRBJ1-2
d_gene: .
abundance: many
len: 16
CDR3aa: CASSLAGPRGDYGYTF
CDR3nt: TGTGCCAGCAGTTTGGCGGGGCCCAGGGGCGACTATGGCTACACCTTC

v_gene: TRBV30
j_gene: TRBJ1-2
d_gene: .
abundance: few
len: 14
CDR3aa: CAWSLGTAAGSYTF
CDR3nt: TGTGCCTGGAGTCTCGGGACCGCTGCTGGGAGCTACACCTTC

v_gene: TRBV6-9
j_gene: TRBJ1-5
d_gene: TRBD1
abundance: few
len: 16
CDR3aa: CASSYPDRVYNQPQHF
CDR3nt: TGTGCCAGCAGTTACCCCGACAGGGTATACAATCAGCCCCAGCATTTT

v_gene: TRBV7-6
j_gene: TRBJ1-1
d_gene: .
abundance: many
len: 14
CDR3aa: CASSTIGTRGEAFF
CDR3nt: TGTGCCAGCAGCACAATTGGGACCAGGGGTGAAGCTTTCTTT

v_gene: TRBV4-1
j_gene: TRBJ1-2
d_gene: .
abundance: .
len: 14
CDR3aa: CASSQPHSTYGYTF
CDR3nt: TGCGCCAGCAGCCAGCCCCACAGTACCTATGGCTACACCTTC

v_gene: TRBV12-5
j_gene: TRBJ1-1
d_gene: .
abundance: many
len: 16
CDR3aa: CASGLSGGNRDTEAFF
CDR3nt: TGTGCTAGTGGTTTGTCGGGGGGCAATAGGGACACTGAAGCTTTCTTT

v_gene: TRBV19
j_gene: TRBJ1-5
d_gene: .
abundance: few
len: 14
CDR3aa: CASSIGARGQPQHF
CDR3nt: TGTGCCAGTAGTATAGGGGCCCGGGGCCAGCCCCAGCATTTT

v_gene: TRBV2
j_gene: TRBJ1-2
d_gene: .
abundance: many
len: 10
CDR3aa: CASSEGGYTF
CDR3nt: TGTGCCAGCAGTGAGGGCGGCTACACCTTC

v_gene: TRBV4-3
j_gene: TRBJ2-7
d_gene: .
abundance: .
len: 14
CDR3aa: CASSQVRLSEEQYF
CDR3nt: TGCGCCAGCAGCCAAGTGCGACTCTCAGAGGAGCAGTACTTC

v_gene: TRBV7-2
j_gene: TRBJ1-2
d_gene: .
abundance: few
len: 11
CDR3aa: CASSKLYGYTF
CDR3nt: TGTGCCAGCAGCAAACTATATGGCTACACCTTC

v_gene: TRBV7-3
j_gene: TRBJ2-7
d_gene: TRBD2
abundance: many
len: 14
CDR3aa: CANPLGGNRYEQYF
CDR3nt: TGTGCCAATCCACTGGGGGGGAATCGCTACGAGCAGTACTTC

v_gene: TRBV5-5
j_gene: TRBJ1-4
d_gene: TRBD1
abundance: many
len: 14
CDR3aa: CASGEDRVGEKLFF
CDR3nt: TGTGCCAGCGGGGAAGACAGGGTTGGGGAAAAACTGTTTTTT

v_gene: TRBV19
j_gene: TRBJ2-1
d_gene: TRBD2
abundance: .
len: 18
CDR3aa: CASTVSGTSVSSYNEQFF
CDR3nt: TGTGCCAGTACCGTCTCCGGGACTAGCGTTAGCTCCTACAATGAGCAGTTCTTC

v_gene: TRBV28
j_gene: TRBJ2-2
d_gene: .
abundance: .
len: 14
CDR3aa: CASSLSGATGELFF
CDR3nt: TGTGCCAGCAGTTTATCAGGGGCCACCGGGGAGCTGTTTTTT

v_gene: TRBV7-2
j_gene: TRBJ2-7
d_gene: TRBD2
abundance: few
len: 15
CDR3aa: CASSLVSSGSNEQYF
CDR3nt: TGTGCCAGCAGCTTAGTGTCTAGCGGGAGCAACGAGCAGTACTTC

v_gene: TRBV11-3
j_gene: TRBJ1-6
d_gene: .
abundance: .
len: 16
CDR3aa: CASSQGGAGTNSPLHF
CDR3nt: TGTGCCAGCAGCCAAGGCGGGGCCGGAACTAATTCACCCCTCCACTTT

v_gene: TRBV14
j_gene: TRBJ1-3
d_gene: TRBD1
abundance: few
len: 15
CDR3aa: CASSQVRTGGNTIYF
CDR3nt: TGTGCCAGCAGCCAAGTCAGGACAGGCGGAAACACCATATATTTT